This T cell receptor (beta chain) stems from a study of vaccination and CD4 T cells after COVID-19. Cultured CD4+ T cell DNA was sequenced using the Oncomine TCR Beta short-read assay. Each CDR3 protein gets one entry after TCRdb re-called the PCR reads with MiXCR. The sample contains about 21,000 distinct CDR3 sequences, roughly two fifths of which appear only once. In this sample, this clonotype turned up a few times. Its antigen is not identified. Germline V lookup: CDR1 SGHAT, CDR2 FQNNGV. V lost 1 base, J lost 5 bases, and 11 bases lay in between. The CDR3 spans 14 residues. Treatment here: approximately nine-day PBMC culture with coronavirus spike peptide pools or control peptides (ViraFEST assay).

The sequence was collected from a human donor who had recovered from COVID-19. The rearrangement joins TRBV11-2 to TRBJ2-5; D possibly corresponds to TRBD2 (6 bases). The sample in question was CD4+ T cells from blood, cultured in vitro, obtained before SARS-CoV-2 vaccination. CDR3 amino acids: CASSLGGVVETQYF. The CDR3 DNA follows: TGTGCCAGCAGCTTAGGGGGGGTGGTGGAGACCCAGTACTTC.